Sequencing of this TCR beta chain was carried out in a study of blood T cells in healthy people across ages. Whole-study findings and limits: Unsorted PBMCs prevented conclusive naive versus antigen-experienced comparison.

Worth noting for this clonotype: The antigen is not known.

For the second PCR, which ran for roughly 6 to 12 cycles, a sample-barcoded 5' primer and a J-beta primer mix were used. From the 5' RACE reads, TCRdb called clonotypes with MiXCR, one entry per CDR3 protein. The data show about 1.5 million distinct CDR3 sequences, approximately 43% seen once. The clonotype originates from a woman aged 18-29 years in good health. Sequencing used blood.

In DNA, the CDR3 is TGTGCCAGCAGTCCCGACTTCGAGCAGTTCTTC. It translates to CASSPDFEQFF. This sequence joins TRBV6-6 and TRBJ2-1; D is ambiguous. V was clipped by 5 bases and J by 10 bases, with 9 bases between them. The length of the CDR3 is 11 residues. Germline CDR1 and CDR2: MNHNY and SVGAGI (reference sequence).